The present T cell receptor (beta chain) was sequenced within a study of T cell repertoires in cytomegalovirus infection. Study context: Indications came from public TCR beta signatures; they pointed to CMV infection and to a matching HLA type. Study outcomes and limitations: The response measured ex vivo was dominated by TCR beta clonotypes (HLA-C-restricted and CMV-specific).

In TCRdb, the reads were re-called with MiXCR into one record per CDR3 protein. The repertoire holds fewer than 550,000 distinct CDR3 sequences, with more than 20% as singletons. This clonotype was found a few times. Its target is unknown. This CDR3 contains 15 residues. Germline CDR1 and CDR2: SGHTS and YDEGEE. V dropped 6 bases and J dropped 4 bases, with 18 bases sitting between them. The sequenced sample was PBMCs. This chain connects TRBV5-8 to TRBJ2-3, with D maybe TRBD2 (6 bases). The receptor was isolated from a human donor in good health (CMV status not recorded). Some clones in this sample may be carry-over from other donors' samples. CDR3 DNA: TGTGCCAGCAATTTCCAGCGGAGGGACTCAGATACGCAGTATTTT. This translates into CASNFQRRDSDTQYF.